The next 6 T cell receptor beta chains were all read from a single sample in a study of blood T cell repertoires in COVID-19. Sequenced by immunoSEQ multiplex PCR; TCRdb stores in-frame clones only, minus some. Among around 300,000 clones listed, approximately 90% were seen once. The specimen was peripheral blood. These receptors were obtained from a woman in her 30s with active or convalescent COVID-19.

The rearrangement uses TRBV7-2 and TRBJ1-5; no reliable D call. This CDR3 has 14 residues. Trimming removed 0 bases from V and 2 bases from J, with 5 bases in between. Germline V gene data show CDR1 as SGHTA and CDR2 as FQGNSA. CDR3 region: CASSLAGRNQPQHF. DNA for the CDR3: TGTGCCAGCAGCTTAGCGGGCCGCAATCAGCCCCAGCATTTT. The full variable domain, rest sourced from reference TRBV7-2 and TRBJ1-5, is GAGVSQSPSNKVTEKGKDVELRCDPISGHTALYWYRQSLGQGLEFLIYFQGNSAPDKSGLPSDRFSAERTGGSVSTLTIQRTQQEDSAVYLCASSLAGRNQPQHFGDGTRLSIL.

A remark on this clone: This same CDR3 is encoded by further DNA sequences in the sample. The CDR3 is CAISGTGETQYF. The CDR3 DNA reads TGTGCCATCAGCGGGACAGGGGAGACCCAGTACTTC. The chain is built from TRBV10-3 and TRBJ2-5; TRBD1 aligns across 9 bases. J was trimmed by 5 bases and V by 6 bases; bases with no gene match: 1. Germline values: CDR1 ENHRY, CDR2 SYGVKD. The CDR3 totals 12 residues.

CDR3 DNA: TGCAGCGCAACCGAGTCCTGGCAGGGGGCAGGAGGCTACACCTTC. This codes for CSATESWQGAGGYTF. The V gene is TRBV29-1, the J gene TRBJ1-2, with 8 bases aligning to TRBD1. The V and J ends lost 7 bases and 8 bases, in that order; junction bases with no gene match: 18. The CDR3 is made up of 15 amino acids. Germline V gene sequence: CDR1 SQVTM, CDR2 ANQGSEA.

This clone turned up a few times. The chain links TRBV19 to TRBJ1-2; 9 bases map to TRBD1. The trim removed 5 bases at V and 2 bases at J, leaving 6 bases unmatched. The germline CDR1 and CDR2 sequences are LNHDA and SQIVND (reference sequence). CDR3 length equals 15 residues. CDR3 in amino acids: CASSPGTGINYGYTF. The DNA for the CDR3 is TGTGCCAGTAGTCCCGGGACAGGGATAAACTATGGCTACACCTTC. Based on the CDR3 plus reference TRBV19 and TRBJ1-2, the full variable domain is DGGITQSPKYLFRKEGQNVTLSCEQNLNHDAMYWYRQDPGQGLRLIYYSQIVNDFQKGDIAEGYSVSREKKESFPLTVTSAQKNPTAFYLCASSPGTGINYGYTFGSGTRLTVV.

J is TRBJ2-1 and V is TRBV10-3; 7 bases are shared with TRBD1. J lost 6 bases, V lost 10 bases, and 9 bases had no gene match. Germline V lookup: CDR1 ENHRY, CDR2 SYGVKD. The CDR3 totals 13 residues. The CDR3 DNA reads as TGTGCCACCACAGGGGATGAGCGCAATGAGCAGTTCTTC. Protein product: CATTGDERNEQFF.

V gene TRBV7-8 combines with J gene TRBJ2-3, with 12 bases fitting TRBD2. The germline CDR1 and CDR2 sequences are SGHVS and FQNEAQ. Unmatched junction bases numbered 11, after V lost 5 bases and J lost 2 bases. This CDR3 contains 18 residues. In DNA form, the CDR3 reads TGTGCCAGCAGCGCCTGGACTAGCGGGGCCGCCCACACAGATACGCAGTATTTT. Translating it yields CASSAWTSGAAHTDTQYF.